The 14 T cell receptor beta chains below all came from one sample that was sequenced in a study of shared clonotypes between healthy human individuals. Profiled with immunoSEQ multiplex PCR; TCRdb holds only in-frame clones, not every one. The sample records about 1.1 million clones, approximately 75% being singletons. Sequenced input: memory CD4+ T cells from PBMCs. As to subset: CD45RA-negative fraction. All receptors come from a man between 18 and 35 years old in good health. Some clones in this sample may be carry-over from other donors' samples.

The chain uses TRBV20-1 and TRBJ2-5, with TRBD1 matching 7 bases. This CDR3 region has 11 residues. Per germline, CDR1 DFQATT and CDR2 SNEGSKA (reference sequence). J was trimmed by 7 bases and V by 6 bases; bases with no gene match: 5. The CDR3 region is CSARTGMTQYF. CDR3 DNA sequence: TGCAGTGCCCGGACAGGAATGACCCAGTACTTC.

CDR3 protein: CASSQQGVEAFF. The DNA of the CDR3 is TGTGCCAGCAGCCAACAGGGCGTTGAAGCTTTCTTT. This chain uses TRBV14 with TRBJ1-1; possibly TRBD1 for D (5 bases). The CDR3 spans 12 residues. V lost 2 bases to trimming and J lost 7 bases, with 8 bases between them. CDR1 and CDR2 from the germline V gene are SGHDN and FVKESK.

The chain joins TRBV27 to TRBJ1-4, with 11 positions matching TRBD1. The ends lost 6 bases at V and 8 bases at J; junction bases unmatched: 2. Germline V gives CDR1 MNHEY, CDR2 SMNVEV (reference sequence). This CDR3 is built from 13 residues. The CDR3 DNA sequence: TGTGCCAGCAGCGGACAGGGGGCAGAAAAACTGTTTTTT. Translation: CASSGQGAEKLFF. Full variable domain (outside the CDR3, taken from reference TRBV27 and TRBJ1-4): EAQVTQNPRYLITVTGKKLTVTCSQNMNHEYMSWYRQDPGLGLRQIYYSMNVEVTDKGDVPEGYKVSRKEKRNFPLILESPSPNQTSLYFCASSGQGAEKLFFGSGTQLSVL.

The V call is TRBV28, the J call TRBJ2-1; TRBD2 matches at 10 bases. Losses at the gene ends were 2 bases for V and 3 bases for J; bases not matched to a gene: 1. Germline CDR1 and CDR2: MDHEN and SYDVKM. The CDR3 sequence is 15 residues long. DNA of the CDR3: TGTGCCAGCAGTTTACTAGCGGGGGACTACAATGAGCAGTTCTTC. Protein: CASSLLAGDYNEQFF.

This chain links TRBV28 with TRBJ2-7; no definite D call. Germline-derived CDR1 and CDR2 are MDHEN and SYDVKM. The ends were cut back, 3 bases at V and 0 bases at J, with 12 bases in the middle. The CDR3 totals 15 residues. For the CDR3, the DNA is TGTGCCAGCAGTTTCCCTTTTGGCCCCTCCTACGAGCAGTACTTC. Translation: CASSFPFGPSYEQYF.

V usage is TRBV5-1 and J usage is TRBJ1-3; D gene unclear. V shed 0 bases and J shed 0 bases, with 10 bases lying between them. Germline loops: CDR1 SGHRS, CDR2 YFSETQ. There are 16 residues in the CDR3. The CDR3 here is CASSLDLNSSGNTIYF. The CDR3 nucleotides are TGCGCCAGCAGCTTGGACCTCAATTCCTCTGGAAACACCATATATTTT.

A remark on this clone: Distinct nucleotide sequences in the sample also encode this CDR3. V gene TRBV27 combines with J gene TRBJ1-4; D is possibly TRBD1 (6 bases). The CDR3 extends over 15 amino acids. The germline V gene encodes CDR1 MNHEY and CDR2 SMNVEV (reference sequence). V lost 6 bases and J lost 7, with 18 bases in between. This CDR3 is CASSLRGGSGEKLFF. CDR3 coding DNA: TGTGCCAGCAGCCTTAGGGGGGGGTCGGGTGAAAAACTGTTTTTT.

The V gene is TRBV28, the J gene TRBJ1-3; the D gene is possibly TRBD1 (5 bases). There are 13 residues in the CDR3. V was cut by 7 bases and J by 2 bases, with 9 bases left in between. Germline V CDR1 and CDR2: MDHEN, SYDVKM. CDR3 coding DNA: TGTGCCAGCACGGGGGGGGCTGGAAACACCATATATTTT. It yields the protein CASTGGAGNTIYF.

The chain combines TRBV4-1 with TRBJ1-1; D might be TRBD1 (6 bases). V dropped 7 bases and J dropped 1 base, with 19 bases sitting between them. The germline V gene has CDR1 MGHRA and CDR2 YSYEKL. The CDR3 has 16 residues. The CDR3 is CASTPTTGSANTEAFF. The CDR3 region has the DNA TGCGCCAGCACCCCAACGACAGGTTCCGCGAACACTGAAGCTTTCTTT.

This rearrangement joins TRBV9 to TRBJ1-5; D gene unclear. The CDR3 consists of 13 residues. Germline CDR1 is SGDLS and CDR2 is YYNGEE. Trimming took 0 bases from V and 5 from J, leaving 6 bases between them. The CDR3 DNA follows: TGTGCCAGCAGCGTAGGCCAGGATCAGCCCCAGCATTTT. Its protein product is CASSVGQDQPQHF. Complete variable domain (other parts from reference TRBV9 and TRBJ1-5): DSGVTQTPKHLITATGQRVTLRCSPRSGDLSVYWYQQSLDQGLQFLIQYYNGEERAKGNILERFSAQQFPDLHSELNLSSLELGDSALYFCASSVGQDQPQHFGDGTRLSIL.

The chain employs TRBV7-2 and TRBJ2-3; the match to TRBD2 covers 7 bases. V shed 5 bases, J shed 2 bases, and the junction held 10 bases outside the gene matches. The CDR3 covers 16 residues. Germline V lookup: CDR1 SGHTA, CDR2 FQGNSA. CDR3: CASSQLGGTNTDTQYF. The CDR3 DNA is TGTGCCAGCAGCCAATTAGGTGGGACTAACACAGATACGCAGTATTTT.

The rearrangement uses TRBV27 and TRBJ1-1; 8 bases match TRBD1. Germline V lookup: CDR1 MNHEY, CDR2 SMNVEV (reference sequence). The CDR3 covers 16 residues. V lost 2 bases to trimming and J lost 4 bases; unmatched junction nucleotides: 9. The DNA for the CDR3 is TGTGCCAGCAGTTTAAGGGCAGGGGGCGCGGGCACTGAAGCTTTCTTT. As protein: CASSLRAGGAGTEAFF.

This rearrangement joins TRBV29-1 to TRBJ2-7; 10 nucleotides match TRBD1. The CDR3 consists of 14 residues. The V and J ends lost 3 bases and 6 bases, in that order; junction bases with no gene match: 8. Per germline, CDR1 SQVTM and CDR2 ANQGSEA. The CDR3 nucleotides read TGCAGCGTTGAGAAAATGACAGGGGGCGGCGAGCAGTACTTC. This codes for CSVEKMTGGGEQYF.

This chain links TRBV6-5 with TRBJ2-2; D not certain. This CDR3 spans 14 amino acids. Deletions cut 3 bases from V and 1 base from J, with 6 bases between. CDR1 and CDR2 (germline): MNHEY, SVGAGI. The DNA for the CDR3 is TGTGCCAGCAGTTATTTCAGGAACACCGGGGAGCTGTTTTTT. It yields the protein CASSYFRNTGELFF.